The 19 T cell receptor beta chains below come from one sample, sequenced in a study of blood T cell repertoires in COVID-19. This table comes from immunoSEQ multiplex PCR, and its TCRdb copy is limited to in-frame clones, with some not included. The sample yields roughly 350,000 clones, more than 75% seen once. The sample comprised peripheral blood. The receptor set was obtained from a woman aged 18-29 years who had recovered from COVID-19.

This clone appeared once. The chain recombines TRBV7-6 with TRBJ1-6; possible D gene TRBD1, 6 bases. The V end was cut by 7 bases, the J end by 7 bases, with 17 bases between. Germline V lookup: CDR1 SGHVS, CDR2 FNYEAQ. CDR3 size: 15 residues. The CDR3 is CASKEYQDRNSPLHF. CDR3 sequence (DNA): TGTGCCAGCAAGGAGTATCAGGACAGAAATTCACCCCTCCACTTT.

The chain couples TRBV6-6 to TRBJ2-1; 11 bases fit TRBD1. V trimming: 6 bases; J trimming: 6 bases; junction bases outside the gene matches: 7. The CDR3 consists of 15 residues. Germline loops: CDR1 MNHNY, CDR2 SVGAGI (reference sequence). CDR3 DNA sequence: TGTGCCAGCAGGCTACCCGGGACAGGGGGCAATGAGCAGTTCTTC. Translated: CASRLPGTGGNEQFF.

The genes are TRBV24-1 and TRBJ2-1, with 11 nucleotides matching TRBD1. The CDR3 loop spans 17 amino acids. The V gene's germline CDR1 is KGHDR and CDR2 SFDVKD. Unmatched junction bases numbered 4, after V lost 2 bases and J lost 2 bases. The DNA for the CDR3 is TGTGCCACCAGTGATTCCGGGACAGGGGGTACCTACAATGAGCAGTTCTTC. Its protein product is CATSDSGTGGTYNEQFF.

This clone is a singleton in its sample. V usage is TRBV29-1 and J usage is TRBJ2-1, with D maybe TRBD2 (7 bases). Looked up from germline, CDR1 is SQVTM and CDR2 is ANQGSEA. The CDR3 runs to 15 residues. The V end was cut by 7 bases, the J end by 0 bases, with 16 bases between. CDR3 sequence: CSARRRGRSYNEQFF. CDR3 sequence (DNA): TGCAGCGCACGCCGGCGGGGGCGCTCCTACAATGAGCAGTTCTTC.

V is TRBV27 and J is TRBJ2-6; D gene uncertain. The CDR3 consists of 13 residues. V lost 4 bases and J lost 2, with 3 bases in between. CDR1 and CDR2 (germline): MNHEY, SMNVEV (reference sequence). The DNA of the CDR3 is TGTGCCAGCAGTTCAGCTGGGGCCAACGTCCTGACTTTC. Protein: CASSSAGANVLTF.

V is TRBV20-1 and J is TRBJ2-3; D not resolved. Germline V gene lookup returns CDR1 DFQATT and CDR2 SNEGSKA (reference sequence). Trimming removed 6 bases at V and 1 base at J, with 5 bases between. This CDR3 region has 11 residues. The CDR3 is CSAARTDTQYF. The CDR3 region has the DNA TGCAGTGCAGCGCGCACAGATACGCAGTATTTT.

The CDR3 is CASSIWVGQTSNQPQHF. The CDR3 nucleotides read TGTGCCAGTAGTATTTGGGTGGGACAGACTAGCAATCAGCCCCAGCATTTT. The chain carries TRBV19 and TRBJ1-5, with 7 bases lining up with TRBD1. The CDR3 is 17 residues long. The germline V gene encodes CDR1 LNHDA and CDR2 SQIVND (reference sequence). The junction had 8 bases not matched to a gene; V was cut back by 3 bases and J by 0 bases.

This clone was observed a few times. CDR3 coding DNA: TGTGCCAGCAGGAAACAGGGGGCCCCCGAGCAGTACGTC. As protein: CASRKQGAPEQYV. The chain links TRBV28 to TRBJ2-7; 9 nucleotides align to TRBD1. This CDR3 has 13 amino acids. The germline V gene encodes CDR1 MDHEN and CDR2 SYDVKM. With V trimmed by 6 bases and J by 6 bases, 6 bases remained unmatched.

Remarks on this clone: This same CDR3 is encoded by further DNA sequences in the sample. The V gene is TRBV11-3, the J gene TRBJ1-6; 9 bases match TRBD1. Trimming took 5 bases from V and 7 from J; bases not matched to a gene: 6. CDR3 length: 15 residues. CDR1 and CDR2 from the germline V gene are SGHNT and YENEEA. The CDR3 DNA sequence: TGTGCCAGCAGCCCCAGGGACAGGGAGAATTCACCCCTCCACTTT. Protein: CASSPRDRENSPLHF.

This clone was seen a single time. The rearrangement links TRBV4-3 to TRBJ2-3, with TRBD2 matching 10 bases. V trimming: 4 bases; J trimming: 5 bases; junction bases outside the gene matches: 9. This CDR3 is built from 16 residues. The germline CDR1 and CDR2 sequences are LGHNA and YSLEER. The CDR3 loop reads CASSPQRTSGKDTQYF. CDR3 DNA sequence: TGCGCCAGCAGCCCACAGCGGACTAGCGGCAAAGATACGCAGTATTTT.

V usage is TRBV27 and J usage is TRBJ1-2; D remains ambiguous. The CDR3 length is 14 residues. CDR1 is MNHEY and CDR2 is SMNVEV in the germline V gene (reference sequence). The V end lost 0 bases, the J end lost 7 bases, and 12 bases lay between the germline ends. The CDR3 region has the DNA TGTGCCAGCAGTTTATCACCGGGAGGCGGTGGCTACACCTTC. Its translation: CASSLSPGGGGYTF.

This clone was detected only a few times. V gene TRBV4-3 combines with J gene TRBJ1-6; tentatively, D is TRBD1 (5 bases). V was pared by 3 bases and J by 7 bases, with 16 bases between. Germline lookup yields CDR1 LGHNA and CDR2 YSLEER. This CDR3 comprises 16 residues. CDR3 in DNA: TGCGCCAGCAGCCAGCGGGTCCGGGGGGTAAATTCACCCCTCCACTTT. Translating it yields CASSQRVRGVNSPLHF.

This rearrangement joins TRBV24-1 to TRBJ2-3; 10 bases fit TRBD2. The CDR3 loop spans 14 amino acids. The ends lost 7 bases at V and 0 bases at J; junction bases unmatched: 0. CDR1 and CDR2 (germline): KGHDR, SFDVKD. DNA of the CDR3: TGTGCCACCAGGACTAGCGGGAGCACAGATACGCAGTATTTT. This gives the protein CATRTSGSTDTQYF.

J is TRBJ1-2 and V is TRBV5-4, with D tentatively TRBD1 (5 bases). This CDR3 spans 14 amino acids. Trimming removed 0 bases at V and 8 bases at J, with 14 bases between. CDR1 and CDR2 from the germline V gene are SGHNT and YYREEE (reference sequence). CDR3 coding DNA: TGTGCCAGCAGCTTGGTACAGGTTGAAAGGGGCTACACCTTC. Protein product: CASSLVQVERGYTF.

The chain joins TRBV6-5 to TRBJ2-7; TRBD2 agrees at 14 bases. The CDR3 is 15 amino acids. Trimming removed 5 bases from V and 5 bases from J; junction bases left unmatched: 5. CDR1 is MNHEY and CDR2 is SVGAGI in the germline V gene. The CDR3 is CASSPGLAGVNEQYV. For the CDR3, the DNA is TGTGCCAGCAGTCCGGGACTAGCGGGAGTGAACGAGCAGTACGTC.

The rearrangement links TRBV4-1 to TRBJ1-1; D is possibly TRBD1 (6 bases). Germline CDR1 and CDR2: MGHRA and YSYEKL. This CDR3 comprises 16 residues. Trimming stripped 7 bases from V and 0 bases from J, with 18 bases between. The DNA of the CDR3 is TGCGCCAGCACCCTAGACAGGCTTCCTATGAACACTGAAGCTTTCTTT. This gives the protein CASTLDRLPMNTEAFF.

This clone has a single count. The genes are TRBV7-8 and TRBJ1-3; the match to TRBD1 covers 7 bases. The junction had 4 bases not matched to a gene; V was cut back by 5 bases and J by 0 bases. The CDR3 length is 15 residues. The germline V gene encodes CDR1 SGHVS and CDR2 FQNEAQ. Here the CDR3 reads CASSTGQNSGNTIYF. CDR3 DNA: TGTGCCAGCAGCACGGGACAGAACTCTGGAAACACCATATATTTT.

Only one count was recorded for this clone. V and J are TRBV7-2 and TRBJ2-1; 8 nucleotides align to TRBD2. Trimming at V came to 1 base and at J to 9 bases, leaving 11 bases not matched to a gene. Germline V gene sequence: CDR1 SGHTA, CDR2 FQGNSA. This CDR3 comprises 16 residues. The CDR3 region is CASSLDLGREAGEQFF. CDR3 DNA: TGTGCCAGCAGCTTAGACCTTGGGCGGGAGGCGGGTGAGCAGTTCTTC. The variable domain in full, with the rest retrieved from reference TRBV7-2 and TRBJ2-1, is GAGVSQSPSNKVTEKGKDVELRCDPISGHTALYWYRQSLGQGLEFLIYFQGNSAPDKSGLPSDRFSAERTGGSVSTLTIQRTQQEDSAVYLCASSLDLGREAGEQFFGPGTRLTVL.

The CDR3 DNA reads as TGTGCCAGCAGTTACTCGATATCGGCGGGGAACAGTGAGCAGTTCTTC. Amino acid sequence: CASSYSISAGNSEQFF. The gene calls are TRBV6-5 and TRBJ2-1; tentatively, D is TRBD2 (6 bases). Trimming took 0 bases from V and 9 from J, leaving 18 bases between them. Germline V gene lookup returns CDR1 MNHEY and CDR2 SVGAGI. CDR3 length: 16 amino acids.